This T cell receptor (beta chain) was found in a study of human T cells and chemical hapten exposure. At the level of the study: Donors were sensitized with 2% DPC on the upper inner arm.

Germline V gene data show CDR1 as SNHLY and CDR2 as FYNNEI. V shed 8 bases and J shed 4 bases, with 15 bases lying between them. This CDR3 is 13 amino acids long. Single cDNA molecules in the library carried unique molecular identifiers attached during preparation. TCRdb re-called the RACE reads through MiXCR, storing one row per CDR3 protein. Of roughly 81,000 distinct CDR3 sequences listed, 8.5% are singletons. Worth noting for this clonotype: What it recognizes is unknown.

Time point meaning: pre-sensitization, week 0. Treatment here: therapeutic diphenylcyclopropenone sensitization with weekly scalp DPC. Findings and caveats of the study: Since the donors had alopecia, their immune response may not be the same as that of healthy people.

This TCR was recovered from a man aged 40-49 years with alopecia areata. Some clones in this sample may be carry-over from other donors' samples. The V gene is TRBV2, the J gene TRBJ2-7; D assignment may be TRBD1 or TRBD2 (5 bases each). The starting material was whole blood, obtained in connection with sensitization to the hapten diphenylcyclopropenone (DPC). The CDR3 coding sequence is TGTGCCAGCCGGGACGACGGGCCTTACGAGCAGTACGTC. Translation gives CASRDDGPYEQYV.